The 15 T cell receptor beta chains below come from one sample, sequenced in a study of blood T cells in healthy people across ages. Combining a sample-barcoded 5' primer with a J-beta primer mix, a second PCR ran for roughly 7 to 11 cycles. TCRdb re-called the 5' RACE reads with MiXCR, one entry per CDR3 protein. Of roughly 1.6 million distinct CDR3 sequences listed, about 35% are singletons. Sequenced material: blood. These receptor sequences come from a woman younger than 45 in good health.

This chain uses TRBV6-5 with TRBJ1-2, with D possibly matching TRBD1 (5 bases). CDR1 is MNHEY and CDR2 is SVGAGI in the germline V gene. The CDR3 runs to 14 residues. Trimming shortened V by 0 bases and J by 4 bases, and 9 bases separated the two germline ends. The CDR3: CASSYSDKGYGYTF. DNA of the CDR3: TGTGCCAGCAGTTACTCGGACAAAGGCTATGGCTACACCTTC.

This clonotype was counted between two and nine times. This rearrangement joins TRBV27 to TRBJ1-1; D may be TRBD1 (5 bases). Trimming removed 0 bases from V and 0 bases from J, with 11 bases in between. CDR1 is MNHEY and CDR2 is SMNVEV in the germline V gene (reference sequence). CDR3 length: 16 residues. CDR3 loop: CASSLSHGDVNTEAFF. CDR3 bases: TGTGCCAGCAGTTTATCGCATGGGGACGTGAACACTGAAGCTTTCTTT.

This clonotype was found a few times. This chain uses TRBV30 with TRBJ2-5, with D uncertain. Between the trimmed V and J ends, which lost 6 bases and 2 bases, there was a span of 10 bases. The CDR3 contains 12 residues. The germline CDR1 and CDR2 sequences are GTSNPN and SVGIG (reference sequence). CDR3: CACSAPQETQYF. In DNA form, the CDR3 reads TGTGCCTGTTCAGCGCCTCAAGAGACCCAGTACTTC.

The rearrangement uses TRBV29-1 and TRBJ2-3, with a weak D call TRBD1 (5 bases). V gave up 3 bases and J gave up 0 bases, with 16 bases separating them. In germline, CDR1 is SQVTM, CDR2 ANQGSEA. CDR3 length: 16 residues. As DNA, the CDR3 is TGCAGCGTTGATGAGGACAAGAAGTTTAGCACAGATACGCAGTATTTT. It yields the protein CSVDEDKKFSTDTQYF.

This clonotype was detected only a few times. The CDR3 protein is CASSQVFRLAGDIEYEQYF. The CDR3, as DNA: TGCGCCAGCAGCCAAGTCTTTCGGCTAGCGGGAGATATCGAGTACGAGCAGTACTTC. The chain employs TRBV4-1 and TRBJ2-7; 10 nucleotides agree with TRBD2. In germline, CDR1 is MGHRA, CDR2 YSYEKL. The CDR3 is 19 residues long. Trimming took 1 base from V and 4 from J; bases not matched to a gene: 16.

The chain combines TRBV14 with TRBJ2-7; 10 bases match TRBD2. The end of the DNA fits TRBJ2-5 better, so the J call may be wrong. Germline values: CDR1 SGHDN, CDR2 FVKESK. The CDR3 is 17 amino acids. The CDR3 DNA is TGTGCCAGCAGCCAAGATGTTAGCGGGGGGACTTGGGAGACCCAGTACTTC. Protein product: CASSQDVSGGTWETQYF.

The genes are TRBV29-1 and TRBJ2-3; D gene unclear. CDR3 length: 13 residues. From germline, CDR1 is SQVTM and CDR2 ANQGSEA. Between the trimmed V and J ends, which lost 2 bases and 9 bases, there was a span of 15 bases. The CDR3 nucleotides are TGCAGCGTTGAAATTATGGTCCGAGGCACGCAGTATTTT. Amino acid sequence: CSVEIMVRGTQYF.

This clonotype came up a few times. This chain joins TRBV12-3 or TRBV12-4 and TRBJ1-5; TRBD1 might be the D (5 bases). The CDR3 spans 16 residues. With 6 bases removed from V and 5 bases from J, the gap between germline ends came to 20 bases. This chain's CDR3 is CASSYHGTPGDQPQHF. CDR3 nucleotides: TGTGCCAGCAGCTACCACGGGACCCCGGGGGATCAGCCCCAGCATTTT.

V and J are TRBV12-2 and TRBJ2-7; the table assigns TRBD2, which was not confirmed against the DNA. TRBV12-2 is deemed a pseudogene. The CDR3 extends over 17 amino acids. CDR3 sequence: CASRLVCLAGHPYEQYF. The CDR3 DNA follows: TGTGCAAGTCGCTTAGTTTGCCTAGCGGGACATCCCTACGAGCAGTACTTC.

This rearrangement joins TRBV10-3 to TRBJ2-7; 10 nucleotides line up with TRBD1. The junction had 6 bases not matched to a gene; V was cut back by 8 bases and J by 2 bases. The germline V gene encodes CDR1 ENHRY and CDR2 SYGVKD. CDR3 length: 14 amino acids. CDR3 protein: CAIGTGQGPYEQYF. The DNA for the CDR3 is TGTGCCATCGGAACGGGACAGGGGCCCTACGAGCAGTACTTC.

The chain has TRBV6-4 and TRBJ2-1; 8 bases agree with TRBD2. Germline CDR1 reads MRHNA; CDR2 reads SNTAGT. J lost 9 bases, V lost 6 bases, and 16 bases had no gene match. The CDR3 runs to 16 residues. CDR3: CASSDPGAGGPGEQFF. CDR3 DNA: TGTGCCAGCAGCGACCCCGGGGCGGGAGGTCCTGGTGAGCAGTTCTTC.

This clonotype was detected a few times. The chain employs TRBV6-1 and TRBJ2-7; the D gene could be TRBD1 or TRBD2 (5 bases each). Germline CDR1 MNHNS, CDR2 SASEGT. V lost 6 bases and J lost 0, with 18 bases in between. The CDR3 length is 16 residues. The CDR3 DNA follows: TGTGCCAGCAGCCGGGGTGTGGCAGGGCACTCCTACGAGCAGTACTTC. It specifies CASSRGVAGHSYEQYF.

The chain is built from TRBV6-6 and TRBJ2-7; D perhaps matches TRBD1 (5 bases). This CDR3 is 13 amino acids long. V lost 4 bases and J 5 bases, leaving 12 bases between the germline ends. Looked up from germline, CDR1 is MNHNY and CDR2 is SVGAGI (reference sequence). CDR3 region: CASSSVGVHEQYF. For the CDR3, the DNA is TGTGCCAGCAGTTCCGTAGGGGTCCACGAGCAGTACTTC.

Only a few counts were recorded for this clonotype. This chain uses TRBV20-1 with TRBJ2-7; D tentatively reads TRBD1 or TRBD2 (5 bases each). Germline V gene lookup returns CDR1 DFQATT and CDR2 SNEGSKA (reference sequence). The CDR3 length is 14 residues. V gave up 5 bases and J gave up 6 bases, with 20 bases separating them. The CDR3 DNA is TGCAGTGCTGGTCAGCCGGGACCTATCTCCGAGCAGTACTTC. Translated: CSAGQPGPISEQYF.

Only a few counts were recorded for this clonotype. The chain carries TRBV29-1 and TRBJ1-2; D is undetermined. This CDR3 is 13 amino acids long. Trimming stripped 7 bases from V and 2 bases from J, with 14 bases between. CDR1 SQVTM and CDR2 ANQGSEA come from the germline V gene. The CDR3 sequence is CSAESRLNYGYTF. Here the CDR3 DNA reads TGCAGCGCAGAATCACGGTTAAACTATGGCTACACCTTC.